This is a list of T cell receptor beta chains from one sample in a study of Graves' ophthalmopathy and Graves' hyperthyroidism. Via MiXCR, TCRdb re-called the multiplex PCR reads, giving one row per CDR3 protein. The sample shows about 740,000 distinct CDR3 sequences, roughly 40% of them seen only once. The sample was peripheral blood. These receptor sequences come from an adult man with Graves' ophthalmopathy. The CDR3 runs from the conserved cysteine through the conserved F or W. D genes are given only for firm matches. Expanded clones get a size class; other rows say once, few or many, or leave the size out.

>TRBV20-1|TRBJ2-7|-|TRBD1
TGCGGTGCCCCGGGACAGGGGACCCACGAGCAGTACTTC
CGAPGQGTHEQYF
>TRBV5-1|TRBJ1-1|-|-
TGCGCCAGCAGCTTGAGAGGGGCTGGGGCTTTTAACACTGAAGCTTTCTTT
CASSLRGAGAFNTEAFF
>TRBV9|TRBJ2-2|few|-
TGTGCCAGCAGCGTTCGGGCCGGGGGCGGTCGAACCGGGGAGCTGTTTTTT
CASSVRAGGGRTGELFF
>TRBV19|TRBJ2-2|many|-
TGTGCCAGTAGCCATACGTCCGGGGAGCTGTTTTTT
CASSHTSGELFF
>TRBV7-9|TRBJ2-7|-|-
TGTGCCAGCAGCCAAGATTCGGGCGGGGGCCCCTACGAGCAGTACTTC
CASSQDSGGGPYEQYF
>TRBV10-2|TRBJ2-5|few|TRBD1
TGTGCCAGCAGTATGCGGGACAGGGTATGGGAGACCCAGTACTTC
CASSMRDRVWETQYF
>TRBV19|TRBJ1-2|-|-
TGTGCCAGTAGTGCGTCTTTGTGGGCAGTCGGCTACACCTTC
CASSASLWAVGYTF
>TRBV2|TRBJ1-4|-|-
TGTGCCAGCAGCCAAGATAGGTCGGGTGAAAAACTGTTTTTT
CASSQDRSGEKLFF
>TRBV18|TRBJ1-1|once|-
TGTGCCAGCTCACCACGGGGAGGGCTACGAGGAGGCGCTGAAGCTTTCTTT
CASSPRGGLRGGAEAFF
>TRBV24-1|TRBJ2-5|many|-
TGTGCCACCAGTGATTTCACCCAGGGCCAAGAGACCCAGTACTTC
CATSDFTQGQETQYF
>TRBV25-1|TRBJ1-4|few|-
TGTGCCAGCAGTTACGACAGGCGCGAACTGTTTTTT
CASSYDRRELFF
>TRBV25-1|TRBJ2-2|-|-
TGTGCCAGCAACCTAGGGGTGGGGGTTTTTCCCGGGGAGCTGTTTTTT
CASNLGVGVFPGELFF
>TRBV29-1|TRBJ1-4|-|-
TGCAGCGTTAGTGGGGCGACTAATGAAAAACTGTTTTTT
CSVSGATNEKLFF
>TRBV15|TRBJ1-2|-|-
TGTGCCAGTGGTATCCCGCAGGTTTCGTATGGCTACACCTTC
CASGIPQVSYGYTF
>TRBV7-9|TRBJ1-6|many|-
TGTGCCAGCAGCTTAGATATCTCAGGTTCACCCCTCCACTTT
CASSLDISGSPLHF
>TRBV11-2|TRBJ1-6|-|-
TGTGCCAGCAGCAAGGGAAGAGATAATTCACCCCTCCACTTT
CASSKGRDNSPLHF
>TRBV2|TRBJ2-7|-|TRBD1
TGTGCCAGCAGGAAGTTCCCCGGGACAGGGGACAGAGGCTACGAGCAGTACTTC
CASRKFPGTGDRGYEQYF
>TRBV7-2|TRBJ2-6|few|-
TGTGCCAGCAGCCCCCGAGGTGAGGCCTCTGGGGCCAACGTCCTGACTTTC
CASSPRGEASGANVLTF
>TRBV29-1|TRBJ2-5|many|TRBD1
TGCAGCGTTGAACAGGACAGGGTGGGTGAGACCCAGTACTTC
CSVEQDRVGETQYF
>TRBV20-1|TRBJ2-5|-|-
TGCAGTGCTTCTAGTCAAACCCGATCCGAGACCCAGTACTTC
CSASSQTRSETQYF
>TRBV2|TRBJ1-2|few|-
TGTGCCAGCAGTCTCCCACCCGGAAGCTATGGCTACACCTTC
CASSLPPGSYGYTF
>TRBV19|TRBJ1-5|-|-
TGTGCCAGTAGTATTGTGAAGGGCGTCGATCAGCCCCAGCATTTT
CASSIVKGVDQPQHF
>TRBV7-9|TRBJ2-5|many|TRBD1
TGTGCCAGCAGTCGTTGGACAGGGAGCCAAGAGACCCAGTACTTC
CASSRWTGSQETQYF
>TRBV6-1|TRBJ2-7|-|-
TGTGCCAGCAGTCCCATTATGGACGAGCAGTACTTC
CASSPIMDEQYF
>TRBV10-2|TRBJ1-1|many|-
TGCGCCAGCAAACAGGCGAACACTGAAGCTTTCTTT
CASKQANTEAFF
>TRBV2|TRBJ1-4|-|-
TGTGCCAGCAGTGAAGACAGCCTTTGGGAAAAACTGTTTTTT
CASSEDSLWEKLFF
>TRBV7-2|TRBJ1-2|-|TRBD1
TGTGCCAGCAGCTTACCGGGACAGGGGGTCAATGGCTACACCTTC
CASSLPGQGVNGYTF
>TRBV20-1|TRBJ2-7|-|TRBD2
TGCAGTGCTAGAGATGCAACTAGCGGGAGCCTAAGGGAGCAGTACTTC
CSARDATSGSLREQYF
>TRBV20-1|TRBJ2-5|-|TRBD2
TGCAGTGCTAGGACTAGCGGGAGTGTGCAGACCCAGTACTTC
CSARTSGSVQTQYF
>TRBV7-4|TRBJ2-5|-|TRBD2
TGTGCCAGCAGCAACGGACTAGCGGGGGAAGAGACCCAGTACTTC
CASSNGLAGEETQYF
>TRBV10-2|TRBJ2-7|-|-
TGTGCCAGCAGCCACGGGAAGGGACATTCCTACGAGCAGTACTTC
CASSHGKGHSYEQYF
>TRBV29-1|TRBJ1-1|-|TRBD1
TGCAGCGCACCGGGACAGGGCTTTGAAGCTTTCTTT
CSAPGQGFEAFF
>TRBV29-1|TRBJ2-7|many|TRBD2
TGCAGCGCCCTGACTAGCGGAAACTACGAGCAGTACTTC
CSALTSGNYEQYF
>TRBV25-1|TRBJ2-7|-|-
TGTGCCAGCAGTGCCCCGGGAAGCGCCCGACACTACGAGCAGTACTTC
CASSAPGSARHYEQYF
>TRBV29-1|TRBJ1-4|many|TRBD1
TGCAGCGTTGAGGCCGCAGGGGGCGGTGAAAAACTGTTTTTT
CSVEAAGGGEKLFF
>TRBV2|TRBJ1-2|-|-
TGTGCCAGCAGTTACTCGAGCGGAGACTATGGCTACACCTTC
CASSYSSGDYGYTF
>TRBV25-1|TRBJ1-5|many|TRBD1
TGTGCCAGCAGACAGGGGAGGAGGCAGCCCCAGCATTTT
CASRQGRRQPQHF
>TRBV2|TRBJ1-5|many|-
TGTGCCAGCACCAGAGAGTCCGGACTTCTTCAGCCCCAGCATTTT
CASTRESGLLQPQHF
>TRBV7-9|TRBJ2-5|few|-
TGTGCCAGCAGCTTTTTGGATAGGACAGATAAAGAGACCCAGTACTTC
CASSFLDRTDKETQYF
>TRBV7-8|TRBJ1-2|few|-
TGTGCCAGCAGCTTAAGAGGGGGTTCTTCAGCTAACTATGGCTACACCTTC
CASSLRGGSSANYGYTF
>TRBV29-1|TRBJ2-7|many|-
TGCAGCGTTGAAGAGGGTGTACAGCCTGGGCGGTCTGGGTACGAGCAGTACTTC
CSVEEGVQPGRSGYEQYF
>TRBV24-1|TRBJ1-5|-|-
TGTGCCACCAGTGACCCAGGGACCTTTAGCAATCAGCCCCAGCATTTT
CATSDPGTFSNQPQHF
>TRBV29-1|TRBJ1-3|-|TRBD1
TGCAGCAGTGGAGGCAGGGGGCCTGGAAACACCATATATTTT
CSSGGRGPGNTIYF
>TRBV29-1|TRBJ1-2|-|TRBD1
TGCAGCGTTGGCGGACAGGGGGCGCGCGGTGGCTACACCTTC
CSVGGQGARGGYTF
>TRBV6-5|TRBJ1-4|many|-
-
CASSSGQGVVKLFF
>TRBV7-6|TRBJ2-5|many|TRBD1
TGTGCCAGCAGTCGTCTGGGACAGGGAGAAGAGACCCAGTACTTC
CASSRLGQGEETQYF
>TRBV7-2|TRBJ1-1|-|-
TGTGCCAGCAGCACGGATCAGACAGGGAACACTGAAGCTTTCTTT
CASSTDQTGNTEAFF
>TRBV29-1|TRBJ1-1|-|-
TGCAGCGTTTCGGGGCCGAACACTGAAGCTTTCTTT
CSVSGPNTEAFF
>TRBV6-1|TRBJ2-7|-|TRBD1
TGTGCCTGCATCGGACAGGGAGACAACGAGCAGTACTTC
CACIGQGDNEQYF
>TRBV25-1|TRBJ2-5|many|-
TGTGCCAGCAGTGAAAGGGGGGGGGTCGGTGAGACCCAGTACTTC
CASSERGGVGETQYF
>TRBV2|TRBJ2-7|-|-
TGTGCCAGCAGTGCCCGGTCGGCAGGGGCGCGCGAGCAGTACTTC
CASSARSAGAREQYF
>TRBV20-1|TRBJ2-5|-|-
TGCAGTGCTGGGAGCGAGACCCAAGAGATCCAGTACTTC
CSAGSETQEIQYF
>TRBV7-8|TRBJ2-5|-|TRBD2
TGTGCCAGCAGCCCCCGTTCGAGCGGGAGTGAGACCCAGTACTTC
CASSPRSSGSETQYF